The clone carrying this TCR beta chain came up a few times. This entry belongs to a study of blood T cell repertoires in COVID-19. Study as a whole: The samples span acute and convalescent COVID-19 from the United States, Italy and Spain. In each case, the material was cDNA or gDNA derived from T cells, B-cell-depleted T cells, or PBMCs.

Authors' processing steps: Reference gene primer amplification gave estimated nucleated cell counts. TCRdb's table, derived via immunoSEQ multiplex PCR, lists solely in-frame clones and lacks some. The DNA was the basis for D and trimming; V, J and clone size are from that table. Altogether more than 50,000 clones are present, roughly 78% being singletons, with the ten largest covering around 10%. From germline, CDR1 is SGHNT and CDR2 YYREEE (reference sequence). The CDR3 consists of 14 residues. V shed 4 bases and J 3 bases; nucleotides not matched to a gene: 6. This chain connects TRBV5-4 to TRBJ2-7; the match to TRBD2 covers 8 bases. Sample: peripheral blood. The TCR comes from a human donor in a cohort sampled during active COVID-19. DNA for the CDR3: TGTGCCAGCAGCCCTCCGGGAGGGAGCTACGAGCAGTACTTC. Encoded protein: CASSPPGGSYEQYF. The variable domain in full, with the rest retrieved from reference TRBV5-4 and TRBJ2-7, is ETGVTQSPTHLIKTRGQQVTLRCSSQSGHNTVSWYQQALGQGPQFIFQYYREEENGRGNFPPRFSGLQFPNYSSELNVNALELDDSALYLCASSPPGGSYEQYFGPGTRLTVT.